These 32 T cell receptor beta chains were all obtained from the same sample, sequenced in a study of blood T cell repertoires in COVID-19. TCRdb's copy holds only in-frame clones and misses some; the assay was immunoSEQ multiplex PCR. The sample shows around 260,000 clones, approximately 83% of them seen only once. What was sequenced was peripheral blood. The receptor source for this set is a woman aged 50 to 65 who had recovered from COVID-19.

The rearrangement links TRBV4-3 to TRBJ1-3; tentatively, D is TRBD1 (6 bases). CDR1 is LGHNA, CDR2 YSLEER, per germline. The CDR3 extends over 19 amino acids. V lost 2 bases to trimming and J lost 0 bases, with 20 bases between them. Here the CDR3 DNA reads TGCGCCAGCAGCCAATATTATCTCGGGGTCAGGGGCTCTGGAAACACCATATATTTT. Its translation: CASSQYYLGVRGSGNTIYF.

This clone is a singleton in its sample. V and J are TRBV4-3 and TRBJ2-1; D is perhaps TRBD1 (5 bases). Germline CDR1 reads LGHNA; CDR2 reads YSLEER. With 1 base removed from V and 4 bases from J, the gap between germline ends came to 14 bases. This CDR3 contains 16 residues. CDR3 in amino acids: CASSQGRQPEYNEQFF. The CDR3 DNA is TGCGCCAGCAGCCAAGGGAGACAGCCCGAATACAATGAGCAGTTCTTC.

The rearrangement uses TRBV18 and TRBJ1-1; 7 nucleotides agree with TRBD1. The CDR3 loop spans 13 amino acids. From germline, CDR1 is KGHSH and CDR2 LQKENI. Trimming cost V 4 bases and J 3 bases; bases outside gene matches: 2. The CDR3 DNA is TGTGCCAGCTCACTAACAGGGGACACTGAAGCTTTCTTT. Its translation: CASSLTGDTEAFF.

The chain joins TRBV19 to TRBJ2-2, with 8 bases aligning to TRBD2. The CDR3 has 14 amino acids. Germline CDR1 is LNHDA and CDR2 is SQIVND (reference sequence). With 9 bases clipped from V and 0 bases from J, the junction kept 3 bases outside the gene matches. DNA for the CDR3: TGTGCCAGCACTAGCGGAGCGAACACCGGGGAGCTGTTTTTT. Residues: CASTSGANTGELFF.

The chain combines TRBV27 with TRBJ1-1; D gene ambiguous. Germline assignment: CDR1 MNHEY and CDR2 SMNVEV (reference sequence). CDR3 length: 14 residues. V lost 3 bases and J 14 bases, leaving 22 bases between the germline ends. CDR3 sequence: CASSLRPPAREVFF. The CDR3 DNA follows: TGTGCCAGCAGTTTGAGGCCCCCTGCCCGAGAAGTCTTCTTT.

For the CDR3, the DNA is TGTGCCAGCAGCCAAGAGGGACAGCCCAACACCGGGGAGCTGTTTTTT. It is translated as CASSQEGQPNTGELFF. The V and J genes are TRBV3-1 (or the pseudogene TRBV3-2) and TRBJ2-2; 7 nucleotides align to TRBD1. Germline trimming cut 0 bases from V and 2 bases from J; bases unmatched to any gene: 3. The CDR3 length is 16 residues. Per germline, CDR1 LGHDT and CDR2 YNNKEL (reference sequence).

The chain joins TRBV4-2 to TRBJ2-2, with 12 bases that match TRBD2. Trimming at V came to 4 bases and at J to 1 base, leaving 1 base not matched to a gene. This CDR3 region has 16 residues. Germline loops: CDR1 LGHNA, CDR2 YNFKEQ. The CDR3 nucleotides read TGTGCCAGCAGCCTGGGACTAGCGGGGAACACCGGGGAGCTGTTTTTT. Its protein product is CASSLGLAGNTGELFF.

The chain carries TRBV28 and TRBJ2-1; D remains ambiguous. Germline CDR1 MDHEN, CDR2 SYDVKM. Trimming took off 5 bases at V and 1 base at J, with 12 bases between the two ends. The CDR3 is 15 amino acids. This CDR3 is CASSDNRGSYNEQFF. The CDR3 DNA sequence: TGTGCCAGCAGTGACAACCGTGGGTCCTACAATGAGCAGTTCTTC. The full variable domain, its missing parts supplied by reference TRBV28 and TRBJ2-1, is DVKVTQSSRYLVKRTGEKVFLECVQDMDHENMFWYRQDPGLGLRLIYFSYDVKMKEKGDIPEGYSVSREKKERFSLILESASTNQTSMYLCASSDNRGSYNEQFFGPGTRLTVL.

The genes are TRBV6-1 and TRBJ1-2; D unresolved. This CDR3 is built from 16 residues. Deletions cut 2 bases from V and 0 bases from J, with 13 bases between. CDR1 is MNHNS, CDR2 SASEGT, per germline. This CDR3 reads CASSEIRFGTNYGYTF. The CDR3 coding sequence is TGTGCCAGCAGTGAAATCAGGTTCGGGACTAACTATGGCTACACCTTC.

The V and J genes are TRBV18 and TRBJ1-2; tentatively, D is TRBD1 (5 bases). The CDR3 is 15 residues long. Trimming stripped 4 bases from V and 1 base from J, with 13 bases between. The germline gives CDR1 KGHSH, CDR2 LQKENI. The CDR3 spells CASSLSGRDNYGYTF. The CDR3 DNA is TGTGCCAGCTCACTCTCCGGCAGGGATAACTATGGCTACACCTTC.

The rearrangement joins TRBV6-5 to TRBJ2-7, with a tentative D call TRBD1 (7 bases). The germline V gene has CDR1 MNHEY and CDR2 SVGAGI. The CDR3 is 15 amino acids. The V end was cut by 6 bases, the J end by 3 bases, with 18 bases between. The CDR3 loop reads CASRVFPGGNYEQYF. The CDR3 DNA reads TGTGCCAGCAGAGTTTTCCCAGGGGGGAACTACGAGCAGTACTTC.

This clone was found once. The rearrangement joins TRBV7-9 to TRBJ2-1, with 9 bases fitting TRBD2. The J segment lost 9 bases and the V segment lost 3 bases, leaving 3 bases of the junction unmatched. The CDR3 is 13 residues long. Germline CDR1 and CDR2: SEHNR and FQNEAQ (reference sequence). The chain's CDR3 is CASSFVAGVEQFF. In nucleotides, the CDR3 is TGTGCCAGCAGCTTCGTAGCGGGGGTTGAGCAGTTCTTC.

This rearrangement joins TRBV27 to TRBJ1-5; tentative D call: TRBD1 (5 bases). CDR3 length: 13 residues. The germline V and J ends were trimmed by 10 bases and 3 bases, with 13 bases remaining between them. Per germline, CDR1 MNHEY and CDR2 SMNVEV (reference sequence). The CDR3 region is CATQGTSNQPQHF. The DNA of the CDR3 is TGTGCCACCCAGGGCACTTCCAATCAGCCCCAGCATTTT.

This chain joins TRBV19 and TRBJ1-4; D possibly corresponds to TRBD1 (5 bases). The CDR3 length is 12 residues. V was cut by 10 bases and J by 8 bases, with 14 bases left in between. The germline CDR1 and CDR2 sequences are LNHDA and SQIVND (reference sequence). CDR3 sequence (DNA): TGTGCCACCCGAGGCGGGGGGGAAAAACTGTTTTTT. This gives the protein CATRGGGEKLFF. Full variable domain (missing parts from reference TRBV19 and TRBJ1-4): DGGITQSPKYLFRKEGQNVTLSCEQNLNHDAMYWYRQDPGQGLRLIYYSQIVNDFQKGDIAEGYSVSREKKESFPLTVTSAQKNPTAFYLCATRGGGEKLFFGSGTQLSVL.

V gene TRBV14 combines with J gene TRBJ2-2, with a weak D call TRBD2 (6 bases). The V gene lost 4 bases and the J gene lost 0 bases, with 9 bases spanning the gap. CDR1 SGHDN and CDR2 FVKESK come from the germline V gene. The CDR3 covers 15 residues. The CDR3 sequence: CASSPLATNTGELFF. In DNA form, the CDR3 reads TGTGCCAGCAGCCCCCTAGCGACGAACACCGGGGAGCTGTTTTTT.

This chain uses TRBV7-2 with TRBJ2-7, with TRBD2 matching over 12 bases. CDR3 length: 16 residues. Germline loops: CDR1 SGHTA, CDR2 FQGNSA. With 4 bases clipped from V and 3 bases from J, the junction kept 7 bases outside the gene matches. CDR3 nucleotide sequence: TGTGCCAGCAGCTGGACTAGCGGGGACTTCTACTACGAGCAGTACTTC. Amino acids: CASSWTSGDFYYEQYF.

This rearrangement joins TRBV12-3 or TRBV12-4 to TRBJ1-4; 8 nucleotides agree with TRBD1. The CDR3 runs to 13 residues. Trimming took 5 bases from V and 10 from J; bases not matched to a gene: 6. CDR3 bases: TGTGCCAGCAGTGGACAGGGAGGTCGAAAACTGTTTTTT. This codes for CASSGQGGRKLFF.

This clone was seen repeatedly, ten times or more. The rearrangement links TRBV6-1 to TRBJ2-2; 9 nucleotides match TRBD1. The germline V gene has CDR1 MNHNS and CDR2 SASEGT. The CDR3 is 15 amino acids. The V and J ends lost 0 bases and 6 bases, in that order; junction bases with no gene match: 2. Here the CDR3 DNA reads TGTGCCAGCAGTGAAGCTAGACAGGGGGCCGGGGAGCTGTTTTTT. It specifies CASSEARQGAGELFF.

The genes are TRBV27 and TRBJ1-2, with a possible D match to TRBD1 (6 bases). This CDR3 comprises 13 residues. V was clipped by 8 bases and J by 2 bases, with 12 bases between them. Germline CDR1 and CDR2: MNHEY and SMNVEV (reference sequence). CDR3 protein: CASFNRENYGYTF. CDR3 DNA: TGTGCCAGCTTTAACAGGGAGAACTATGGCTACACCTTC.

The chain combines TRBV5-1 with TRBJ1-1; no definite D call. V was clipped by 1 base and J by 1 base, with 8 bases between them. CDR1 SGHRS and CDR2 YFSETQ come from the germline V gene. This CDR3 has 14 residues. The CDR3 DNA reads as TGCGCCAGCAGCTTGACAGAGACGAACACTGAAGCTTTCTTT. Translating gives CASSLTETNTEAFF.

This chain links TRBV18 with TRBJ2-5; TRBD2 aligns across 9 bases. Germline V gives CDR1 KGHSH, CDR2 LQKENI. V was pared by 3 bases and J by 2 bases, with 1 base of the junction left unmatched. The CDR3 contains 14 residues. As DNA, the CDR3 is TGTGCCAGCTCACCGACTAGCGGTCAAGAGACCCAGTACTTC. It translates to CASSPTSGQETQYF.

The chain recombines TRBV4-1 with TRBJ2-3; D is ambiguous. The V and J ends lost 0 bases and 6 bases respectively, with 10 bases between them. CDR1 is MGHRA, CDR2 YSYEKL, per germline. The CDR3 extends over 14 amino acids. The CDR3 loop reads CASSQDGLRDTQYF. The DNA of the CDR3 is TGCGCCAGCAGCCAAGATGGGTTGCGGGATACGCAGTATTTT.

This chain connects TRBV18 to TRBJ1-4; the D gene is possibly TRBD1 (5 bases). Trimming took off 3 bases at V and 8 bases at J, with 13 bases between the two ends. The CDR3 spans 14 residues. Germline V gives CDR1 KGHSH, CDR2 LQKENI. The CDR3 DNA reads TGTGCCAGCTCACCGGGGCAGAACGGGGAAAAACTGTTTTTT. Its translation: CASSPGQNGEKLFF.

This clone showed up just once. The CDR3 loop is CASSPRGRPEETQYF. The CDR3 coding sequence is TGTGCCAGCTCACCACGTGGCAGGCCTGAAGAGACCCAGTACTTC. V is TRBV18 and J is TRBJ2-5; the D is unclear. Trimming pared 1 base from V and 3 bases from J, leaving 12 bases between. The CDR3 extends over 15 amino acids. CDR1 and CDR2 from the germline V gene are KGHSH and LQKENI.

In DNA form, the CDR3 reads TGTGCCAGCAGTTACGGTTCGGGGGGCCCGAGTTACGAGCAGTACTTC. The encoded protein is CASSYGSGGPSYEQYF. The chain is built from TRBV6-5 and TRBJ2-7, with D possibly TRBD2 on 7 matching bases. The CDR3 is 16 residues long. The ends were cut back, 2 bases at V and 4 bases at J, with 18 bases in the middle. CDR1 and CDR2 from the germline V gene are MNHEY and SVGAGI.

The chain uses TRBV19 and TRBJ2-7; 8 bases map to TRBD1. There are 15 residues in the CDR3. CDR1 LNHDA and CDR2 SQIVND come from the germline V gene (reference sequence). The V segment lost 5 bases and the J segment 0 bases; nucleotides outside the gene matches: 6. CDR3 region: CASSDPGQVSYEQYF. The CDR3 DNA follows: TGTGCCAGTAGTGATCCGGGACAGGTCTCCTACGAGCAGTACTTC.

Only one count was recorded for this clone. The chain combines TRBV7-9 with TRBJ2-3; TRBD2 matches at 8 bases. The germline gives CDR1 SEHNR, CDR2 FQNEAQ (reference sequence). The trim removed 3 bases at V and 4 bases at J, leaving 12 bases unmatched. This CDR3 has 17 residues. The CDR3 region has the DNA TGTGCCAGCAGCTTGGGCTTAGGAGCGGGAGAGTCAGATACGCAGTATTTT. This gives the protein CASSLGLGAGESDTQYF.

The chain has TRBV6-5 and TRBJ2-7, with a tentative D call TRBD2 (5 bases). Trimming shortened V by 6 bases and J by 7 bases, and 16 bases separated the two germline ends. Germline V gene data show CDR1 as MNHEY and CDR2 as SVGAGI. The CDR3 runs to 13 residues. CDR3 sequence (DNA): TGTGCCAGCAGGAGTCCATCCTCGGGGGAGCAGTACTTC. It codes for CASRSPSSGEQYF.

This chain joins TRBV14 and TRBJ1-1, with 7 nucleotides matching TRBD1. V lost 4 bases, J lost 10 bases, and 9 bases stayed unmatched. The CDR3 extends over 13 amino acids. The germline CDR1 and CDR2 sequences are SGHDN and FVKESK. The CDR3 region is CASSPGDSRIAFF. The CDR3 DNA follows: TGTGCCAGCAGCCCCGGGGACAGTCGAATAGCTTTCTTT.

There are a few counts of this clone. The chain is built from TRBV3-1 (or the pseudogene TRBV3-2) and TRBJ1-1; 9 bases agree with TRBD1. Trimming cost V 5 bases and J 1 base; bases outside gene matches: 5. Germline loops: CDR1 LGHDT, CDR2 YNNKEL (reference sequence). This CDR3 region has 15 residues. The CDR3 here is CASSYGTGWNTEAFF. CDR3 coding DNA: TGTGCCAGCAGCTACGGGACAGGGTGGAACACTGAAGCTTTCTTT.

This chain connects TRBV4-1 to TRBJ1-2, with 8 bases fitting TRBD1. The CDR3 runs 15 residues. Trimming cost V 1 base and J 3 bases; bases outside gene matches: 4. Germline V gene data show CDR1 as MGHRA and CDR2 as YSYEKL. For the CDR3, the DNA is TGCGCCAGCAGCCAAGGAACAGGGGGGCACTATGGCTACACCTTC. Protein: CASSQGTGGHYGYTF.

This clone has only a few counts. The V gene is TRBV28, the J gene TRBJ2-4; 8 nucleotides agree with TRBD1. V lost 6 bases, J lost 0 bases, and 4 bases stayed unmatched. Per the germline V gene, CDR1 is MDHEN and CDR2 is SYDVKM. This CDR3 region has 15 residues. CDR3 region: CASSPTGGAKNIQYF. CDR3 nucleotide sequence: TGTGCCAGCAGCCCAACAGGGGGAGCCAAAAACATTCAGTACTTC.